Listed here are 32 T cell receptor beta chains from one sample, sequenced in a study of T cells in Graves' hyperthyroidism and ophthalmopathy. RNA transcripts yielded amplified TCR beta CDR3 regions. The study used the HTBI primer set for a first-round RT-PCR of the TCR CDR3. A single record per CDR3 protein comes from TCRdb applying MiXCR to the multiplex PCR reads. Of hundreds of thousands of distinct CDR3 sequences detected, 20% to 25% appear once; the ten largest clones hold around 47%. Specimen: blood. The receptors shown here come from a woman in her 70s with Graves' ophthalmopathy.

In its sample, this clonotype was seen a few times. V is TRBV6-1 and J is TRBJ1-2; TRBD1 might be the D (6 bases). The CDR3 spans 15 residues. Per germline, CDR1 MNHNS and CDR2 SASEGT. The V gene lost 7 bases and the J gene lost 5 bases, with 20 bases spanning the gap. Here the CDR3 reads CASTNRGADGYGYTF. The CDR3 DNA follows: TGTGCCAGCACTAATAGGGGGGCAGATGGATATGGCTACACCTTC.

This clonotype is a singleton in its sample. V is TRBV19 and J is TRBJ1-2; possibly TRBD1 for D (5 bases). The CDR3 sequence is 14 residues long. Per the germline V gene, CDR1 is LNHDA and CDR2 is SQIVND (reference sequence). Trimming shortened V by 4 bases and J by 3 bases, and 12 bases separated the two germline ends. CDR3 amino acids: CASSKVGRDYGYTF. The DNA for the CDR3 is TGTGCCAGTAGTAAGGTGGGACGAGACTATGGCTACACCTTC. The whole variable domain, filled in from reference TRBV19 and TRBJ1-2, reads DGGITQSPKYLFRKEGQNVTLSCEQNLNHDAMYWYRQDPGQGLRLIYYSQIVNDFQKGDIAEGYSVSREKKESFPLTVTSAQKNPTAFYLCASSKVGRDYGYTFGSGTRLTVV.

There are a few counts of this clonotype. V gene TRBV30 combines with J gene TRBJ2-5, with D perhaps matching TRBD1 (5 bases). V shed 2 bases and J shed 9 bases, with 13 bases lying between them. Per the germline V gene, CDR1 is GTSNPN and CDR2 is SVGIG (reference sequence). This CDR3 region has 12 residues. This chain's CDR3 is CAWSRSGSSQYF. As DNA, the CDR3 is TGTGCCTGGAGTCGTTCAGGGTCTTCCCAGTACTTC.

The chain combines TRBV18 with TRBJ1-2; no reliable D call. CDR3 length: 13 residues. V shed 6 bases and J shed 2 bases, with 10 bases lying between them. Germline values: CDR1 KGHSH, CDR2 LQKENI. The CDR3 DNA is TGTGCCAGCTCCCCCAAAGTGAACTATGGCTACACCTTC. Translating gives CASSPKVNYGYTF.

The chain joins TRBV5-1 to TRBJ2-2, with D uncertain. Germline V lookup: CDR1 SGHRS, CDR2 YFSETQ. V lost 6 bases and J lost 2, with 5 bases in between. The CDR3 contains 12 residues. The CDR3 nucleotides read TGCGCCAGCAAGACAAACACCGGGGAGCTGTTTTTT. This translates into CASKTNTGELFF.

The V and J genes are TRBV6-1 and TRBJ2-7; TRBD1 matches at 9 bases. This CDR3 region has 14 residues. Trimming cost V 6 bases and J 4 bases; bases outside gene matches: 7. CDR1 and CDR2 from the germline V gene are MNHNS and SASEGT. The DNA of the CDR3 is TGTGCCAGCAGCCGCGGGACAGGGACTTACGAGCAGTACTTC. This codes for CASSRGTGTYEQYF.

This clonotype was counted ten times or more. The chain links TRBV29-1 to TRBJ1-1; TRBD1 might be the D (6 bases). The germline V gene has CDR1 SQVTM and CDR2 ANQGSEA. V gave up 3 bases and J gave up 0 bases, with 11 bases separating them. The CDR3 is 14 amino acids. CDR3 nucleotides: TGCAGCGTTGAGACAGGACCCATGAACACTGAAGCTTTCTTT. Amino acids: CSVETGPMNTEAFF.

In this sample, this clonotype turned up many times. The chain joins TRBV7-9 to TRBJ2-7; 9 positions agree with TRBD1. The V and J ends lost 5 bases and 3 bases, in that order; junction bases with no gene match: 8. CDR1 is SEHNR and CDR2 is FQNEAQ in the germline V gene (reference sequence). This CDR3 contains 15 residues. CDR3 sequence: CASSGVRDRDYEQYF. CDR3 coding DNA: TGTGCCAGCAGCGGAGTCCGGGACAGGGACTACGAGCAGTACTTC.

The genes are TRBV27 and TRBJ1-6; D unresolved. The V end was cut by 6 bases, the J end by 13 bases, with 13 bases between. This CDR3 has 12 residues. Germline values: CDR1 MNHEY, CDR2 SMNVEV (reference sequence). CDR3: CASRKGRMPLHF. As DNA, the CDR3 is TGTGCCAGCAGGAAAGGGCGTATGCCCCTCCACTTT.

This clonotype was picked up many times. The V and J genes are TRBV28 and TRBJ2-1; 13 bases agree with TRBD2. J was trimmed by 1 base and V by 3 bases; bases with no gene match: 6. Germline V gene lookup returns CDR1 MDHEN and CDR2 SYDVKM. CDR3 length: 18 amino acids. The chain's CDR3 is CASSFRTSGGLSYNEQFF. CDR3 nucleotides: TGTGCCAGCAGTTTCAGGACTAGCGGGGGTCTTTCCTACAATGAGCAGTTCTTC.

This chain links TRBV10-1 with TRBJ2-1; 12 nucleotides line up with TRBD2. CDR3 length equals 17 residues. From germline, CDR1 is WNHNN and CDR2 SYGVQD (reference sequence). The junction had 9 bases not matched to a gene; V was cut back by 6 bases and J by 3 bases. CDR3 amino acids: CASSALTSGGFYNEQFF. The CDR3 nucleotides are TGCGCCAGCAGCGCCTTGACTAGCGGGGGATTCTACAATGAGCAGTTCTTC.

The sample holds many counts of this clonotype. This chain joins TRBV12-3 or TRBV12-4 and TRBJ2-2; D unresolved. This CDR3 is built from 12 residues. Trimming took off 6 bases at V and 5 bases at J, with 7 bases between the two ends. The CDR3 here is CASSQTTGELFF. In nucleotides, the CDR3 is TGTGCCAGCAGCCAAACTACCGGGGAGCTGTTTTTT.

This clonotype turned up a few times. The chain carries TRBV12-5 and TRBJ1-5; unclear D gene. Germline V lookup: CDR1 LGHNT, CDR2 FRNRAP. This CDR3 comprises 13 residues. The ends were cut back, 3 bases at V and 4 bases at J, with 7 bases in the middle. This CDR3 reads CASGLTGNQPQHF. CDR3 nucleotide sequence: TGTGCTAGTGGTTTAACCGGGAATCAGCCCCAGCATTTT.

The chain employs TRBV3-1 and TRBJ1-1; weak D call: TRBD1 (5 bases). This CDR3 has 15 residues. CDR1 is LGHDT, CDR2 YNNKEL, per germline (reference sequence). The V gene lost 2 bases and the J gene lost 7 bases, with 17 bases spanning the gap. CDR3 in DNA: TGTGCCAGCAGCCAAATAGGGGCTATGAACGGTGAAGCTTTCTTT. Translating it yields CASSQIGAMNGEAFF.

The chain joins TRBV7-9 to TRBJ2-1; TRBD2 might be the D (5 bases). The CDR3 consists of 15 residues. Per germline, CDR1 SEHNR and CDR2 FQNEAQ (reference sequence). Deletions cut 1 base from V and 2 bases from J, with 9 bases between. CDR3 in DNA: TGTGCCAGCAGCTTAGTTGGGAGTACCTACAATGAGCAGTTCTTC. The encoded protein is CASSLVGSTYNEQFF.

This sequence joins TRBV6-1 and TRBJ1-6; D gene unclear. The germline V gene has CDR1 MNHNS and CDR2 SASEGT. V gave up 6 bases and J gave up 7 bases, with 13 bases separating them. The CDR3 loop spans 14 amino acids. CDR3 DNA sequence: TGTGCCAGCAGCCGGGAGGGAGGAAATTCACCCCTCCACTTT. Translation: CASSREGGNSPLHF.

CDR3 in amino acids: CASSLAPTYGYTF. The CDR3 coding sequence is TGTGCCAGCAGTTTGGCTCCAACCTATGGCTACACCTTC. The chain is built from TRBV28 and TRBJ1-2; D gene ambiguous. In germline, CDR1 is MDHEN, CDR2 SYDVKM. Trimming removed 3 bases at V and 4 bases at J, with 9 bases between. There are 13 residues in the CDR3.

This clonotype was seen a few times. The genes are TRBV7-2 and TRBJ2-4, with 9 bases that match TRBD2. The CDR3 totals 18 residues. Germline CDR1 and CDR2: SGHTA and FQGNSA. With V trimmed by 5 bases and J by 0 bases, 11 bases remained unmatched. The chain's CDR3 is CASSPTRQLAGAKNIQYF. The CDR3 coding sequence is TGTGCCAGCAGCCCCACCCGTCAACTAGCGGGAGCCAAAAACATTCAGTACTTC. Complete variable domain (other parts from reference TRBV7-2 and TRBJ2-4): GAGVSQSPSNKVTEKGKDVELRCDPISGHTALYWYRQSLGQGLEFLIYFQGNSAPDKSGLPSDRFSAERTGGSVSTLTIQRTQQEDSAVYLCASSPTRQLAGAKNIQYFGAGTRLSVL.

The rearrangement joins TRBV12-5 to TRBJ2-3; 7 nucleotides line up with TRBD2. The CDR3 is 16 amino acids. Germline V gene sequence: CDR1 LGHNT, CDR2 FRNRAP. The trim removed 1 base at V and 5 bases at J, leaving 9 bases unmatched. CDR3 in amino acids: CASGLDPAGRRDTQYF. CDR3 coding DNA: TGTGCTAGTGGTTTGGATCCAGCGGGGAGGAGAGATACGCAGTATTTT.

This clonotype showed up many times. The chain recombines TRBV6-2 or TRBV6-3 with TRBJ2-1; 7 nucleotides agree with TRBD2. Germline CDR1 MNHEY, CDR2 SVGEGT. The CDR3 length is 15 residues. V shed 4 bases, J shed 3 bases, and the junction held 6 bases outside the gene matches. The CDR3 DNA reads TGTGCCAGCAGTTTATTAGCGGGCAACTACAATGAGCAGTTCTTC. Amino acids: CASSLLAGNYNEQFF.

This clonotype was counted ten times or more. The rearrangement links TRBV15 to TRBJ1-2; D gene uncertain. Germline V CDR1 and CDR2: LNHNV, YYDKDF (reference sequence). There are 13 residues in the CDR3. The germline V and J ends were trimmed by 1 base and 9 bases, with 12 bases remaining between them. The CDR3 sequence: CATSRGKVSRYTF. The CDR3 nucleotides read TGTGCCACCAGCAGAGGAAAGGTCTCTCGCTACACCTTC.

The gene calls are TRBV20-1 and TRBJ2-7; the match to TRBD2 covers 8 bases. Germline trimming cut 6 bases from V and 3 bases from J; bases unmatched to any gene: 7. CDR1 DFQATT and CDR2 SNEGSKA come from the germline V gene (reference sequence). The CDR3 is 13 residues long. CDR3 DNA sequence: TGCAGTGCCCTAGCGGGCACATACTACGAGCAGTACTTC. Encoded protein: CSALAGTYYEQYF.

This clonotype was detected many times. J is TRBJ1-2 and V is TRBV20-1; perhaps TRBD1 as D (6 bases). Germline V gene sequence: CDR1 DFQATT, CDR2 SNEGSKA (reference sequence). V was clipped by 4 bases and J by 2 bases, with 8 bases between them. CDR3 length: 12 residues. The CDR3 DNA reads TGCAGTGCTAAACAGGGAAACTATGGCTACACCTTC. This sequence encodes CSAKQGNYGYTF.

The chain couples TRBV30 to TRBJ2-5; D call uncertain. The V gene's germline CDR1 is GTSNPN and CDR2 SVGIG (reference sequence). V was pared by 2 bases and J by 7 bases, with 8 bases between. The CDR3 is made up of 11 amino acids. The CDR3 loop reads CAWSTLPTQYF. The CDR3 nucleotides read TGTGCCTGGAGTACCTTGCCGACCCAGTACTTC.

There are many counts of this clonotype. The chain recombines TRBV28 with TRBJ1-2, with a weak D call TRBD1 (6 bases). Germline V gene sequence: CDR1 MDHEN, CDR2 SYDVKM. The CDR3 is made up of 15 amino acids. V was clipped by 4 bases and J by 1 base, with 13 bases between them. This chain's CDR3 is CASSSHGQFNYGYTF. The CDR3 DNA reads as TGTGCCAGCAGTTCCCACGGACAGTTTAACTATGGCTACACCTTC.

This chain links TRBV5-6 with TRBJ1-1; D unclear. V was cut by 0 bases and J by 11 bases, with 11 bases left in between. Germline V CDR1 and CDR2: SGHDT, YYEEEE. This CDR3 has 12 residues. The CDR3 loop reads CASSLGHKEAFF. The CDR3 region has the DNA TGTGCCAGCAGCTTGGGTCATAAGGAGGCTTTCTTT.

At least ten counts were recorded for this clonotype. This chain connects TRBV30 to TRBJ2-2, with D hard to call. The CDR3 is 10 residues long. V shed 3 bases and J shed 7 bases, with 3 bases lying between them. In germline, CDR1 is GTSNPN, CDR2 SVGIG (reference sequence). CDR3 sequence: CAWRSGELFF. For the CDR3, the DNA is TGTGCCTGGAGAAGCGGGGAGCTGTTTTTT.

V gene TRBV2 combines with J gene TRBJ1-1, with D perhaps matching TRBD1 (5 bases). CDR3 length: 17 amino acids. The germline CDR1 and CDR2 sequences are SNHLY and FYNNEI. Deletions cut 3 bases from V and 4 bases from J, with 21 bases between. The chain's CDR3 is CASSDSGRGFASTEAFF. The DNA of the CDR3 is TGTGCCAGCAGTGATTCAGGGAGAGGCTTTGCAAGCACTGAAGCTTTCTTT.

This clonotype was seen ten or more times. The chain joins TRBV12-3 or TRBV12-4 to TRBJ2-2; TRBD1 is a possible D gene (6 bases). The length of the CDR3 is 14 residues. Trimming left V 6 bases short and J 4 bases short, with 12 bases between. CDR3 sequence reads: CASSSGTITGELFF. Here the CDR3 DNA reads TGTGCCAGCAGCTCCGGGACAATCACCGGGGAGCTGTTTTTT.

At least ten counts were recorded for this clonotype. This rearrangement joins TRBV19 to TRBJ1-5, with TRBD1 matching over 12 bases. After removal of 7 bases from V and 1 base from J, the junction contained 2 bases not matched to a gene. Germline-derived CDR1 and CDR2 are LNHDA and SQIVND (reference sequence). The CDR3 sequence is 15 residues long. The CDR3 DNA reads TGTGCCAGTACTGGGACAGGGGGCAGCAATCAGCCCCAGCATTTT. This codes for CASTGTGGSNQPQHF.

The CDR3 coding sequence is TGCGCCAGCAGGGACAGTTTGAACACTGAAGCTTTCTTT. The encoded protein is CASRDSLNTEAFF. The chain employs TRBV10-2 and TRBJ1-1; weak D call: TRBD1 (6 bases). Germline values: CDR1 WSHSY, CDR2 SAAADI. V lost 6 bases and J 0 bases, leaving 8 bases between the germline ends. The CDR3 extends over 13 amino acids.

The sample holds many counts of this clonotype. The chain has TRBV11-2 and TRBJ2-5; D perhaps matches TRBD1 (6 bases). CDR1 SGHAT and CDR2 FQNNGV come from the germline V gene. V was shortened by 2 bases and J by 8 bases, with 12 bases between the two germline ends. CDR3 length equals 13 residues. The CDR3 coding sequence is TGTGCCAGCAGCTTATCCAGGGGCCGAACCCAGTACTTC. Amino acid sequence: CASSLSRGRTQYF.